This TCR beta chain was profiled in a study of blood T cell repertoires in COVID-19. Germline values: CDR1 MNHEY, CDR2 SVGEGT. The V gene end was trimmed by 2 bases and the J gene end by 2 bases; junction bases not matched to a gene: 2. The CDR3 loop spans 16 amino acids. In the source study's methods: Amplifying reference gene primers gave estimates of nucleated cell counts. The table came from immunoSEQ multiplex PCR; TCRdb's copy has only in-frame clones and leaves some out. V, J and clone size are those of that table, while D and trimming were read from the DNA. The sample lists approximately 180,000 clones; roughly 84% were seen once.

The V and J genes are TRBV6-2 or TRBV6-3 and TRBJ2-7; 14 nucleotides match TRBD2. The sequenced material came from peripheral blood. This sequence was found in a person aged 70 to 80 with COVID-19, enrolled during active disease. The chain's CDR3 is CASSYGTSGSPYEQYF. The CDR3 bases are TGTGCCAGCAGTTACGGGACTAGCGGGAGCCCCTACGAGCAGTACTTC.